The clone carrying this T cell receptor beta chain has only one observation. Its antigen is unknown. The data belong to a study of OX40 agonist ivuxolimab in advanced cancers. Overall study: Administration of intravenous ivuxolimab to patients occurred every 2 weeks at 0.01 to 10 mg/kg. A history of anti-PD-1, anti-PD-L1 or anti-CTLA-4 therapy was acceptable, and 40% had some.

Study-level points and caveats: Partly responding patients at 0.1-3.0 mg/kg showed some of the smallest clonal expansion.

Measured with immunoSEQ multiplex PCR; TCRdb has only the in-frame clones, and not every one. The data show approximately 50,000 clones, with nearly 80% seen just once and roughly 3.9% held by the top ten. Sequencing used CD4+ or CD8+ T cells sorted from blood, obtained in a trial of the OX40 agonist ivuxolimab. The origin of this receptor is an adult with an advanced solid tumor such as melanoma, head and neck, liver or kidney cancer.

The CDR3 coding sequence is TGTGCCAGCAGCCTCGACAGGGTCGGGGCCGAGCAGTACTTC. Protein: CASSLDRVGAEQYF. This chain connects TRBV4-2 to TRBJ2-7, with 7 bases fitting TRBD1. The CDR3 has 14 amino acids. Trimming took 4 bases from V and 6 from J; bases not matched to a gene: 9. Germline V lookup: CDR1 LGHNA, CDR2 YNFKEQ.